This T cell receptor beta chain stems from a study of cytomegalovirus exposure and HLA in healthy donors. The study, taken as a whole, reports: In vitro assays verified that a few CMV-associated chains recognized CMV antigens specifically. What was likely a sequencing artifact was a cluster of highly shared sequence variants. Excluded: some indistinguishable V segments such as TRBV6-2 and TRBV6-3.

About this clone itself: Its antigen is not identified.

While unrecorded immune exposures were likely, the donors were nominally healthy when sampled. PCR used 60 Vbeta primers and 13 Jbeta primers. Here immunoSEQ multiplex PCR was the method, and the copy in TCRdb shows in-frame clones only, minus some. The table includes some 250,000 clones, over 70% detected once. This CDR3 is 14 amino acids long. J was trimmed by 1 base and V by 6 bases; bases with no gene match: 5. Germline V gene data show CDR1 as MNHEY and CDR2 as SVGAGI. The clonotype originates from a woman aged 55-69 years in good health and CMV-seropositive. Sequencing input: PBMCs. V is TRBV6-5 and J is TRBJ1-1, with 7 bases matching TRBD1. The chain's CDR3 is CASRPGTANTEAFF. DNA of the CDR3: TGTGCCAGCAGACCCGGGACAGCGAACACTGAAGCTTTCTTT.